This T cell receptor beta chain was identified during a study of T cell changes during pregnancy in multiple sclerosis. The V end lost 3 bases, the J end lost 7 bases, and 11 bases lay between the germline ends. The CDR3 length is 12 residues. Germline values: CDR1 SGDLS, CDR2 YYNGEE. The data were produced by immunoSEQ multiplex PCR, yet TCRdb's version contains in-frame clones alone and is incomplete. The sample comprises approximately 51,000 clones, roughly 94% of which are singletons, and less than 0.65% rests with the top ten. The source was CD4+ T cells from peripheral blood mononuclear cells, collected in the second trimester of pregnancy. The gene calls are TRBV9 and TRBJ2-7; tentative D call: TRBD1 (5 bases). The source is a female donor with multiple sclerosis, enrolled in a pregnancy study. CDR3 coding DNA: TGTGCCAGCAGCGACCAGGGCCGGGAGCAGTACTTC. Its protein product is CASSDQGREQYF.